Listed below are T cell receptor beta chains from one sample, sequenced in a study of T cell repertoires in ileal Crohn's disease. Generated by immunoSEQ multiplex PCR, the TCRdb table keeps only in-frame clones and is missing some. The sample gives 13,000 to 15,000 clones, less than 85% of which show up once; almost 6% is in the top ten. The specimen was ileal tissue. These receptors were collected from an adult with Crohn's disease. Both conserved end residues are part of each CDR3. The D gene is left open where the match is weak. For some rows the clone size is stated as once, few or many, or as a class when expanded; others skip it.

TRBV7-3,-,TRBJ1-1,-,CASSLTDGPITEAFF,TGTGCCAGCAGCTTAACGGACGGCCCAATCACTGAAGCTTTCTTT
TRBV28,-,TRBJ2-7,-,CASSLDGGIVSYEQYF,TGTGCCAGCAGTTTAGATGGGGGAATTGTTTCCTACGAGCAGTACTTC
TRBV15,TRBD1,TRBJ1-1,-,CATSRTGETEAFF,TGTGCCACCAGCCGGACAGGGGAGACTGAAGCTTTCTTT
TRBV6-5,-,TRBJ1-1,-,CASSYSASGSTEAFF,TGTGCCAGCAGTTACTCGGCTTCAGGGAGCACTGAAGCTTTCTTT
TRBV6-6,TRBD1,TRBJ1-1,-,CASIDRGRSTEAFF,TGTGCCAGCATCGACAGGGGGAGGAGCACTGAAGCTTTCTTT
TRBV5-1,TRBD1,TRBJ2-7,once,CASSRGTGGLAEQYF,TGCGCCAGCAGCCGGGGGACAGGCGGTCTTGCCGAGCAGTACTTC
TRBV7-2,-,TRBJ1-5,-,CASSLGIDNQPQHF,TGTGCCAGCAGCTTAGGGATCGATAATCAGCCCCAGCATTTT
TRBV5-3,-,TRBJ1-5,medium-sized,CARSSGGRNQPQHF,TGTGCCAGAAGCTCGGGGGGCCGCAATCAGCCCCAGCATTTT
TRBV7-2,-,TRBJ2-7,-,CASSLSTGDGYEQYF,TGTGCCAGCAGCTTAAGTACGGGGGATGGCTACGAGCAGTACTTC
TRBV5-1,-,TRBJ1-2,few,CASSFHDRGRDYGYTF,TGCGCCAGCAGCTTTCACGACAGAGGGAGAGACTATGGCTACACCTTC
TRBV6-5,-,TRBJ1-2,-,CASGLGQGRWVDGYTF,TGTGCCAGCGGTTTGGGGCAGGGACGTTGGGTGGATGGCTACACCTTC
TRBV28,-,TRBJ1-2,few,CASSLGGRAHGYTF,TGTGCCAGCAGTTTGGGAGGACGGGCCCATGGCTACACCTTC
TRBV29-1,-,TRBJ1-4,-,CSVVPHAGTGGEKLFF,TGCAGCGTTGTCCCTCACGCGGGGACTGGAGGGGAAAAACTGTTTTTT
TRBV5-4,TRBD1,TRBJ1-4,-,CASSRGTGNNEKLFF,TGTGCCAGCAGCAGAGGGACAGGGAATAATGAAAAACTGTTTTTT
TRBV5-1,TRBD2,TRBJ2-1,-,CASSFTSGGVNEQFF,TGCGCCAGCAGCTTTACTAGCGGGGGGGTTAATGAGCAGTTCTTC
TRBV5-1,-,TRBJ1-4,medium-sized,CASSPLTGYEKLFF,TGCGCCAGCAGCCCGTTAACAGGGTATGAAAAACTGTTTTTT
TRBV27,TRBD2,TRBJ2-5,-,CASRKLAGSETQYF,TGTGCCAGCCGGAAACTAGCGGGGTCGGAGACCCAGTACTTC
TRBV19,TRBD1,TRBJ1-1,-,CASSSRTGGNSEAFF,TGTGCCAGTAGTTCAAGGACAGGGGGCAACTCTGAAGCTTTCTTT
TRBV6-4,TRBD2,TRBJ2-3,-,CASSDSSGDTDTQYF,TGTGCCAGCAGTGACTCTAGCGGGGACACAGATACGCAGTATTTT
TRBV6-5,-,TRBJ1-5,-,CASTGRHSNQPQHF,TGTGCCAGCACGGGGAGACATAGCAATCAGCCCCAGCATTTT
TRBV11-1,-,TRBJ1-2,medium-sized,CARPDRKEYNFNYGYTF,TGTGCCAGGCCGGATAGAAAGGAATATAATTTTAACTATGGCTACACCTTC
TRBV2,-,TRBJ2-2,-,CASSYEEPTFGELFF,TGTGCCAGCAGTTATGAGGAGCCCACGTTCGGGGAGCTGTTTTTT
TRBV19,-,TRBJ2-5,once,CASSPGRAETQYF,TGTGCCAGTAGCCCGGGCAGGGCTGAGACCCAGTACTTC
TRBV5-1,-,TRBJ1-2,few,CASSPDSLAGYTF,TGCGCCAGCAGCCCGGACAGTTTAGCTGGCTACACCTTC